The 23 T cell receptor beta chains listed next were all sequenced from one sample in a study of CD8+ T cells in alopecia areata. cDNA serving as the sequencing template came from extracted, reverse transcribed RNA. Using immunoSEQ multiplex PCR, the repertoire was profiled, and TCRdb retains in-frame clones only, with some absent. Counted here are 110,000 to 150,000 clones, roughly 61% occurring once; the ten biggest clones make up around 6.6%. The source was CD4+ T cells sorted from blood, collected at week 0. Every receptor here comes from a human donor with alopecia areata.

This clone was seen a handful of times. The chain has TRBV20-1 and TRBJ2-2; D is possibly TRBD2 (5 bases). V was pared by 7 bases and J by 6 bases, with 6 bases between. CDR3 length: 10 residues. Germline values: CDR1 DFQATT, CDR2 SNEGSKA (reference sequence). CDR3 DNA sequence: TGCAGTGAGGGAGCCGGGGAGCTGTTTTTT. This encodes CSEGAGELFF.

The V and J genes are TRBV4-1 and TRBJ2-7; D is unclear. The CDR3 is 12 residues long. CDR1 and CDR2 (germline): MGHRA, YSYEKL. V lost 3 bases to trimming and J lost 4 bases, with 7 bases between them. The CDR3 region is CASSHPDYEQYF. The CDR3, as DNA: TGCGCCAGCAGCCACCCAGATTACGAGCAGTACTTC.

There are a few counts of this clone. The chain has TRBV7-2 and TRBJ2-7, with D perhaps matching TRBD1 (6 bases). The length of the CDR3 is 15 residues. Germline loops: CDR1 SGHTA, CDR2 FQGNSA. V lost 7 bases and J lost 0, with 16 bases in between. CDR3 in amino acids: CASTRSTGSSYEQYF. The CDR3 coding sequence is TGTGCCAGCACCCGAAGTACAGGGAGCTCCTACGAGCAGTACTTC.

This chain joins TRBV5-1 and TRBJ2-5, with D unclear. The germline CDR1 and CDR2 sequences are SGHRS and YFSETQ. Trimming removed 0 bases from V and 5 bases from J, with 11 bases in between. The CDR3 runs to 14 residues. DNA of the CDR3: TGCGCCAGCAGCTTGGCCGGCGATCGGGAGACCCAGTACTTC. Amino acids: CASSLAGDRETQYF.

The chain combines TRBV25-1 with TRBJ1-6; D uncertain. Trimming removed 3 bases from V and 9 bases from J, with 9 bases in between. CDR1 and CDR2 (germline): MGHDK, SYGVNS. The length of the CDR3 is 13 residues. CDR3 amino acids: CASSEQDGSPLHF. CDR3 sequence (DNA): TGTGCCAGCAGTGAGCAGGACGGTTCACCCCTCCACTTT.

Written as DNA, the CDR3 is TGTGCCTGGGCCTACACCGGGGAGCTGTTTTTT. Protein product: CAWAYTGELFF. The chain carries TRBV30 and TRBJ2-2; no definite D call. CDR3 size: 11 residues. The germline V and J ends were trimmed by 5 bases and 3 bases, with 4 bases remaining between them. The V gene's germline CDR1 is GTSNPN and CDR2 SVGIG (reference sequence).

The rearrangement links TRBV7-2 to TRBJ1-6; D ambiguous. V was cut by 4 bases and J by 7 bases, with 11 bases left in between. The CDR3 runs to 14 residues. Germline V gene data show CDR1 as SGHTA and CDR2 as FQGNSA. CDR3 coding DNA: TGTGCCAGCAGCTCCCGGGTCGGGAATTCACCCCTCCACTTT. Protein sequence: CASSSRVGNSPLHF.

The CDR3 sequence: CASSVGTSGGQLAHVSYNEQFF. The CDR3 DNA reads as TGTGCCAGCAGCGTAGGGACTAGCGGGGGCCAGCTGGCACACGTCTCCTACAATGAGCAGTTCTTC. This chain uses TRBV9 with TRBJ2-1; the match to TRBD2 covers 13 bases. The length of the CDR3 is 22 residues. V lost 0 bases to trimming and J lost 0 bases; unmatched junction nucleotides: 15. Per the germline V gene, CDR1 is SGDLS and CDR2 is YYNGEE.

The genes are TRBV2 and TRBJ2-7, with D possibly being TRBD1 (6 bases). This CDR3 is 14 amino acids long. From germline, CDR1 is SNHLY and CDR2 FYNNEI. The V gene lost 6 bases and the J gene lost 0 bases, with 12 bases spanning the gap. The CDR3 nucleotides read TGTGCCAGCAGCGCTGACAGGCACTCCTACGAGCAGTACTTC. It encodes CASSADRHSYEQYF.

In its sample, this clone was seen a few times. The genes are TRBV7-2 and TRBJ2-1, with no clear D. V was shortened by 8 bases and J by 0 bases, with 20 bases between the two germline ends. The CDR3 length is 17 residues. Looked up from germline, CDR1 is SGHTA and CDR2 is FQGNSA. The CDR3 DNA sequence: TGTGCCAGCCAATCTCGGCTCGTGATTAGCTCCTACAATGAGCAGTTCTTC. This gives the protein CASQSRLVISSYNEQFF.

This clone was observed a single time. The chain links TRBV30 to TRBJ1-3; D not certain. This CDR3 comprises 13 residues. Deletions cut 5 bases from V and 0 bases from J, with 8 bases between. Germline CDR1 GTSNPN, CDR2 SVGIG (reference sequence). CDR3 in DNA: TGTGCCTGGTGCCCGAGCTCTGGAAACACCATATATTTT. This translates into CAWCPSSGNTIYF.

The chain recombines TRBV29-1 with TRBJ1-1, with D possibly matching TRBD1 (5 bases). This CDR3 has 13 residues. V dropped 3 bases and J dropped 1 base, with 9 bases sitting between them. Germline values: CDR1 SQVTM, CDR2 ANQGSEA. CDR3 sequence (DNA): TGCAGCGTTGAGGCTCAGGGGAACACTGAAGCTTTCTTT. Translated: CSVEAQGNTEAFF.

This clone was counted a few times. The identical CDR3 is also encoded by other nucleotide sequences in the sample. J is TRBJ1-5 and V is TRBV29-1; D is unclear. This CDR3 has 12 residues. Germline V gene data show CDR1 as SQVTM and CDR2 as ANQGSEA. Trimming left V 5 bases short and J 4 bases short, with 9 bases between. The DNA of the CDR3 is TGCAGCGTTTTGAGTGGGAATCAGCCCCAGCATTTT. It is translated as CSVLSGNQPQHF. Combining the CDR3 with reference TRBV29-1 and TRBJ1-5 gives the whole variable domain SAVISQKPSRDICQRGTSLTIQCQVDSQVTMMFWYRQQPGQSLTLIATANQGSEATYESGFVIDKFPISRPNLTFSTLTVSNMSPEDSSIYLCSVLSGNQPQHFGDGTRLSIL.

This sequence joins TRBV10-3 and TRBJ2-3, with 10 bases aligning to TRBD2. With 6 bases clipped from V and 5 bases from J, the junction kept 14 bases outside the gene matches. Germline CDR1 reads ENHRY; CDR2 reads SYGVKD. The CDR3 extends over 17 amino acids. CDR3 sequence (DNA): TGTGCCATCAGCCCGATTCAGCGGGGGGGTTCGAAAGATACGCAGTATTTT. This codes for CAISPIQRGGSKDTQYF.

This clone has just a few counts. The chain joins TRBV18 to TRBJ2-3, with D uncertain. The CDR3 totals 13 residues. The V gene lost 3 bases and the J gene lost 6 bases, with 10 bases spanning the gap. Germline V gene data show CDR1 as KGHSH and CDR2 as LQKENI. CDR3 sequence reads: CASSPPTLDTQYF. CDR3 bases: TGTGCCAGCTCACCTCCGACGTTGGATACGCAGTATTTT.

J is TRBJ1-5 and V is TRBV7-6; TRBD1 agrees at 7 bases. Germline CDR1 and CDR2: SGHVS and FNYEAQ. This CDR3 comprises 14 residues. V dropped 5 bases and J dropped 10; count of bases not matched to a gene: 11. The CDR3 here is CASSARDRDGPQHF. Written as DNA, the CDR3 is TGTGCCAGCAGCGCCCGAGACAGGGACGGACCCCAGCATTTT.

A few counts support this clone. The chain uses TRBV7-2 and TRBJ2-3; D perhaps matches TRBD1 (6 bases). There are 16 residues in the CDR3. CDR1 and CDR2 (germline): SGHTA, FQGNSA. V lost 3 bases to trimming and J lost 0 bases, with 13 bases between them. The CDR3 reads CASSFAPGASTDTQYF. CDR3 sequence (DNA): TGTGCCAGCAGCTTTGCCCCAGGGGCTAGCACAGATACGCAGTATTTT.

The chain has TRBV5-1 and TRBJ1-1; no firm D call. CDR3 size: 13 residues. V shed 1 base and J shed 3 bases, with 7 bases lying between them. Per germline, CDR1 SGHRS and CDR2 YFSETQ. The CDR3 sequence: CASSLTGDTEAFF. The CDR3 nucleotides are TGCGCCAGCAGCTTGACGGGAGACACTGAAGCTTTCTTT.

This clone was counted a few times. The V and J genes are TRBV14 and TRBJ1-4; D not resolved. V lost 1 base to trimming and J lost 10 bases, with 10 bases between them. The CDR3 sequence is 13 residues long. Germline V gene sequence: CDR1 SGHDN, CDR2 FVKESK. CDR3 region: CASSQVSGGKLFF. The CDR3 DNA reads TGTGCCAGCAGCCAAGTTTCCGGCGGAAAACTGTTTTTT. Full variable domain (rest looked up from reference TRBV14 and TRBJ1-4): EAGVTQFPSHSVIEKGQTVTLRCDPISGHDNLYWYRRVMGKEIKFLLHFVKESKQDESGMPNNRFLAERTGGTYSTLKVQPAELEDSGVYFCASSQVSGGKLFFGSGTQLSVL.

V is TRBV7-2 and J is TRBJ1-5, with TRBD1 matching 7 bases. The V segment lost 5 bases and the J segment 3 bases; nucleotides outside the gene matches: 4. This CDR3 has 14 residues. Germline V CDR1 and CDR2: SGHTA, FQGNSA. Here the CDR3 DNA reads TGTGCCAGCAGCCGGACAGGTTTCAATCAGCCCCAGCATTTT. It is translated as CASSRTGFNQPQHF.

V usage is TRBV4-1 and J usage is TRBJ2-7; no reliable D call. This CDR3 has 13 amino acids. Germline CDR1 and CDR2: MGHRA and YSYEKL. With 3 bases removed from V and 7 bases from J, the gap between germline ends came to 13 bases. The CDR3 DNA follows: TGCGCCAGCAGCCAGGCGGATCTTCGGGAGCAGTACTTC. Amino acids: CASSQADLREQYF.

This clone was seen ten or more times. CDR3 bases: TGTGCCAGCAGTCGGGAGCGACCCGGGGGGGATCAGCCCCAGCATTTT. It yields the protein CASSRERPGGDQPQHF. This sequence joins TRBV2 and TRBJ1-5, with a tentative D call TRBD1 (5 bases). Looked up from germline, CDR1 is SNHLY and CDR2 is FYNNEI. This CDR3 contains 16 residues. The V end was cut by 5 bases, the J end by 5 bases, with 19 bases between. The whole variable domain, filled in from reference TRBV2 and TRBJ1-5, reads EPEVTQTPSHQVTQMGQEVILRCVPISNHLYFYWYRQILGQKVEFLVSFYNNEISEKSEIFDDQFSVERPDGSNFTLKIRSTKLEDSAMYFCASSRERPGGDQPQHFGDGTRLSIL.

V and J are TRBV15 and TRBJ1-4; D gene ambiguous. The germline V gene has CDR1 LNHNV and CDR2 YYDKDF (reference sequence). The CDR3 runs 15 residues. Trimming removed 5 bases from V and 8 bases from J, with 18 bases in between. The CDR3: CATSVRRVADEKLFF. The CDR3, as DNA: TGTGCCACCAGCGTGCGAAGGGTTGCGGACGAAAAACTGTTTTTT.